Listed here are 20 T cell receptor beta chains from one sample, sequenced in a study of blood T cells in healthy people across ages. Alongside a J-beta primer mix, a sample-barcoded 5' primer served in a second PCR lasting roughly 7 to 12 cycles. TCRdb analysed the 5' RACE reads with MiXCR anew, one entry per CDR3 protein. This table holds about 540,000 distinct CDR3 sequences, 24% found once. The same specimen was also included in a second study, on T cells of mothers and their children.

The sequenced sample was blood. These TCRs come from a boy aged 5-17 years in good health.

This clonotype was observed once. This rearrangement joins TRBV10-3 to TRBJ2-1; D possibly matches TRBD1 or TRBD2 (5 bases each). The closer fit of TRBJ2-7 to the DNA end suggests the J call may be wrong. From germline, CDR1 is ENHRY and CDR2 SYGVKD. This CDR3 has 17 residues. The CDR3 nucleotides are TGTGCCATCAGCCACCCTCAGGATAGCGAGGGGATCGACGAGCAGTACTTC. Protein sequence: CAISHPQDSEGIDEQYF.

In its sample, this clonotype was seen a few times. The junction differs from germline at one of its ends, possibly a read error. The V and J genes are TRBV12-3 or TRBV12-4 and TRBJ2-7; 9 bases fit TRBD2. The CDR3 covers 14 residues. Here the CDR3 reads CTSSAGLASDEQYF. The DNA of the CDR3 is TGTACCAGCAGTGCCGGACTAGCGTCCGACGAGCAGTACTTC.

The chain uses TRBV18 and TRBJ2-2; 11 nucleotides line up with TRBD2. The CDR3 is 16 residues long. Germline trimming cut 4 bases from V and 1 base from J; bases unmatched to any gene: 2. Germline loops: CDR1 KGHSH, CDR2 LQKENI. The chain's CDR3 is CASSLGTSGNTGELFF. CDR3 sequence (DNA): TGTGCCAGCTCACTCGGGACTAGCGGGAACACCGGGGAGCTGTTTTTT.

The gene calls are TRBV3-1 and TRBJ1-5; 8 bases match TRBD1. The CDR3 covers 13 residues. Trimming took 3 bases from V and 10 from J; bases not matched to a gene: 5. The V gene's germline CDR1 is LGHDT and CDR2 YNNKEL (reference sequence). In DNA form, the CDR3 reads TGTGCCAGCAGCCAGGACAGGGAGTATCCCCAGCATTTT. It translates to CASSQDREYPQHF.

V is TRBV5-1 and J is TRBJ1-5, with 8 bases matching TRBD1. Trimming removed 3 bases from V and 8 bases from J; junction bases left unmatched: 4. This CDR3 spans 13 amino acids. Germline-derived CDR1 and CDR2 are SGHRS and YFSETQ. Here the CDR3 reads CASSWLQGEPQHF. DNA of the CDR3: TGCGCCAGCAGCTGGCTACAGGGGGAGCCCCAGCATTTT.

The rearrangement joins TRBV7-9 to TRBJ1-5, with D maybe TRBD1 (5 bases). Trimming cost V 8 bases and J 2 bases, with 7 bases left between them. CDR3 size: 12 residues. Germline V gives CDR1 SEHNR, CDR2 FQNEAQ (reference sequence). For the CDR3, the DNA is TGTGCCAGCGCGGGACGCAATCAGCCCCAGCATTTT. It yields the protein CASAGRNQPQHF.

The chain carries TRBV2 and TRBJ1-2; D is possibly TRBD1 (5 bases). Germline CDR1 reads SNHLY; CDR2 reads FYNNEI. The CDR3 runs 12 residues. Trimming removed 7 bases from V and 3 bases from J, with 9 bases in between. The CDR3 region is CASKDIYYGYTF. The CDR3 DNA follows: TGTGCCAGCAAGGACATTTACTATGGCTACACCTTC.

This clonotype was seen repeatedly, ten times or more. The chain carries TRBV7-9 and TRBJ2-7; D perhaps matches TRBD1 (5 bases). The CDR3 totals 12 residues. V lost 2 bases and J 3 bases, leaving 5 bases between the germline ends. Germline CDR1 reads SEHNR; CDR2 reads FQNEAQ (reference sequence). The CDR3 loop is CASSLRGYEQYF. In nucleotides, the CDR3 is TGTGCCAGCAGCTTAAGGGGCTACGAGCAGTACTTC.

The J gene is TRBJ1-2, the V gene TRBV20-1; 7 positions match TRBD1. The germline V gene has CDR1 DFQATT and CDR2 SNEGSKA (reference sequence). Trimming cost V 3 bases and J 5 bases; bases outside gene matches: 9. The CDR3 contains 14 residues. The CDR3: CSASEEGAGYGYTF. DNA of the CDR3: TGCAGTGCTAGCGAGGAGGGGGCGGGATATGGCTACACCTTC.

The chain uses TRBV7-6 and TRBJ2-3, with 8 bases fitting TRBD1. V was pared by 4 bases and J by 2 bases, with 8 bases of the junction left unmatched. Germline-derived CDR1 and CDR2 are SGHVS and FNYEAQ. CDR3 length: 16 amino acids. CDR3 region: CASSSGGTGPTDTQYF. CDR3 in DNA: TGTGCCAGCAGCTCTGGCGGGACAGGACCCACAGATACGCAGTATTTT.

This clonotype has only a few counts. The CDR3 loop is CASRRGTSGGGNNEQFF. CDR3 nucleotide sequence: TGTGCCAGCAGGAGAGGGACTAGCGGGGGGGGTAACAATGAGCAGTTCTTC. V usage is TRBV2 and J usage is TRBJ2-5, with TRBD2 matching 16 bases. TRBJ2-1 matches the DNA end more closely, so the J call is doubtful. This CDR3 has 17 residues. Germline assignment: CDR1 SNHLY and CDR2 FYNNEI.

Regarding this clonotype: Germline is not matched at one junction end, which may reflect a read error. This rearrangement joins TRBV7-7 to TRBJ2-7, with TRBD2 matching over 13 bases. This CDR3 spans 15 amino acids. The germline CDR1 and CDR2 sequences are SSHAT and FNYEAQ (reference sequence). The CDR3 here is CASSLGLAGVSEQYF. The CDR3 region has the DNA TGTGCTAGCAGCTTAGGACTAGCGGGAGTGAGCGAGCAGTACTTC.

The genes are TRBV6-5 and TRBJ2-7, with D possibly being TRBD1 (6 bases). The CDR3 totals 14 residues. Per germline, CDR1 MNHEY and CDR2 SVGAGI. V lost 5 bases, J lost 2 bases, and 13 bases lay in between. The CDR3 DNA follows: TGTGCCAGCAGTCCGCGGACAGATGCCTACGAGCAGTACTTC. Translation gives CASSPRTDAYEQYF.

The CDR3 DNA sequence: TGTGCCAGCAGTTACAGGGCCCCAGATACGCAGTATTTT. This codes for CASSYRAPDTQYF. The rearrangement joins TRBV6-6 to TRBJ2-3; D is unresolved. Germline CDR1 is MNHNY and CDR2 is SVGAGI (reference sequence). The V end was cut by 2 bases, the J end by 4 bases, with 7 bases between. The CDR3 is 13 amino acids.

This clonotype was recorded a few times. The CDR3 DNA sequence: TGTGCCAGCAGCTACGGACAGGACTCGAATAACGAAAAACTGTTTTTT. Translating gives CASSYGQDSNNEKLFF. The V call is TRBV11-2, the J call TRBJ1-4; 7 bases fit TRBD1. Germline V gene data show CDR1 as SGHAT and CDR2 as FQNNGV. This CDR3 region has 16 residues. V was pared by 4 bases and J by 8 bases, with 13 bases of the junction left unmatched. Full variable domain (rest looked up from reference TRBV11-2 and TRBJ1-4): EAGVAQSPRYKIIEKRQSVAFWCNPISGHATLYWYQQILGQGPKLLIQFQNNGVVDDSQLPKDRFSAERLKGVDSTLKIQPAKLEDSAVYLCASSYGQDSNNEKLFFGSGTQLSVL.

This clonotype was counted a few times. The chain joins TRBV10-3 to TRBJ2-3; TRBD2 matches 14 bases. The germline gives CDR1 ENHRY, CDR2 SYGVKD. The CDR3 consists of 14 residues. V lost 8 bases to trimming and J lost 4 bases; unmatched junction nucleotides: 2. DNA of the CDR3: TGTGCCATCGGGACTAGCGGGAGTCCAGATACGCAGTATTTT. Amino acids: CAIGTSGSPDTQYF.

The chain links TRBV20-1 to TRBJ2-2; unclear D gene. This CDR3 region has 12 residues. CDR1 is DFQATT and CDR2 is SNEGSKA in the germline V gene (reference sequence). V was trimmed by 4 bases and J by 4 bases, leaving 7 bases between them. The CDR3 region has the DNA TGCAGTGCTAAACGAGGCACCGGGGAGCTGTTTTTT. Its protein product is CSAKRGTGELFF.

The genes are TRBV28 and TRBJ2-5; maybe TRBD2 (5 bases). The J call may be incorrect, as the DNA end agrees better with TRBJ2-7. Per the germline V gene, CDR1 is MDHEN and CDR2 is SYDVKM. CDR3 length: 14 residues. Here the CDR3 DNA reads TGTGCCAGCAGCCGGATCGTGGGAGCCTACGAGCAGTACTTC. This gives the protein CASSRIVGAYEQYF.

This chain uses TRBV7-8 with TRBJ1-6; a possible D gene is TRBD1 (6 bases). This CDR3 region has 15 residues. The germline V gene has CDR1 SGHVS and CDR2 FQNEAQ. Trimming took off 5 bases at V and 9 bases at J, with 17 bases between the two ends. The CDR3 nucleotides read TGTGCCAGCAGCCCCGAACCTAGGGGGGGTTCACCCCTCCACTTT. Translation: CASSPEPRGGSPLHF.

V gene TRBV6-2 or TRBV6-3 combines with J gene TRBJ2-1; TRBD2 is a possible D gene (6 bases). The germline V gene encodes CDR1 MNHEY and CDR2 SVGEGT. V shed 5 bases and J shed 3 bases, with 11 bases lying between them. The CDR3 is 14 residues long. The CDR3 spells CASSTQTSYNEQFF. As DNA, the CDR3 is TGTGCCAGCAGTACACAGACTAGCTACAATGAGCAGTTCTTC.